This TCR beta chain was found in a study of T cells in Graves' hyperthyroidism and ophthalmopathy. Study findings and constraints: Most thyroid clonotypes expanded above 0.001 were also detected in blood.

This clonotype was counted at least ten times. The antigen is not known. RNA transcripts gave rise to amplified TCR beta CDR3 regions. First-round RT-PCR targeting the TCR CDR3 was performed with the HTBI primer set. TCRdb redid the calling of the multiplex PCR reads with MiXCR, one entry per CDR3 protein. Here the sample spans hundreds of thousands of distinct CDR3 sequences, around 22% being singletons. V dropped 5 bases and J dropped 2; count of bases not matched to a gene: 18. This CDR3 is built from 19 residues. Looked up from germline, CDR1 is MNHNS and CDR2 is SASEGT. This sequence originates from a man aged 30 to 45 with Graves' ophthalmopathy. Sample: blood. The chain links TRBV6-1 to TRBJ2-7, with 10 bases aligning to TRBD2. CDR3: CASSSRGLAGGIITYEQYF. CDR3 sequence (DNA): TGTGCCAGCAGTTCCCGGGGTTTAGCGGGAGGAATCATCACCTACGAGCAGTACTTC.